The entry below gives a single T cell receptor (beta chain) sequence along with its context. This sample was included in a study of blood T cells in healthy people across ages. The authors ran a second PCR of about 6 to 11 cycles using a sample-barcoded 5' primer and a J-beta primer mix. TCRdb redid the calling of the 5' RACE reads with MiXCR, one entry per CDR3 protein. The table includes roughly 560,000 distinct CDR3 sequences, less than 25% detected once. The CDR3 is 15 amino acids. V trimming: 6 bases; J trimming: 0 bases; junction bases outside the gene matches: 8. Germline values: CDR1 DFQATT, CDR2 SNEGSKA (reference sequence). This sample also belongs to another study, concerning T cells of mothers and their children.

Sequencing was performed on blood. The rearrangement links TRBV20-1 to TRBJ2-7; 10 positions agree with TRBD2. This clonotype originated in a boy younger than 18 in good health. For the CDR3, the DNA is TGCAGTGCGCCCAACCTAGCGGGGGTCTCCTACGAGCAGTACTTC. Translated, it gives CSAPNLAGVSYEQYF.